The present entry profiles one T cell receptor beta chain with its context. This sample was taken from a study of blood T cell repertoires in COVID-19. About the research overall: Spain, Italy and the United States supplied samples that represented acute and convalescent COVID-19. T cells, B-cell-depleted T cells, or PBMCs supplied cDNA or gDNA.

Trimming took off 4 bases at V and 4 bases at J, with 11 bases between the two ends. The V gene's germline CDR1 is LGHDT and CDR2 YNNKEL (reference sequence). The CDR3 runs 14 residues. Original processing methods: For nucleated cells, counts were estimated from reference gene primer amplification. Repertoires were generated with immunoSEQ multiplex PCR, while TCRdb's copy carries only in-frame clones and drops some. That table supplies the V and J calls and clone size; D and trimming were determined from the DNA. The data contain tens of thousands of clones, roughly 91% of them singletons. Sequencing input: peripheral blood. The TCR originated in a woman aged 50 to 60 in a cohort sampled during active COVID-19. The chain carries TRBV3-1 (or the pseudogene TRBV3-2) and TRBJ1-3; tentative D call: TRBD1 (5 bases). The CDR3 DNA reads as TGTGCCAGCAGCCCCGGGGGAACCGGAAACACCATATATTTT. This encodes CASSPGGTGNTIYF.